These 23 T cell receptor beta chains came from one sample sequenced in a study of blood T cell repertoires in COVID-19. Sequenced by immunoSEQ multiplex PCR; TCRdb stores in-frame clones only, minus some. The table shows approximately 100,000 clones, with approximately 87% occurring only once. The source material was peripheral blood. Source of these receptors: a woman between 50 and 59 years old with acute or convalescent COVID-19.

Only a few counts were recorded for this clone. The rearrangement uses TRBV25-1 and TRBJ1-2; a weak D match, TRBD1 (6 bases). Trimming stripped 6 bases from V and 8 bases from J, with 13 bases between. The CDR3 has 12 amino acids. Germline V lookup: CDR1 MGHDK, CDR2 SYGVNS. The CDR3 protein is CASSKDQGGYTF. CDR3 DNA sequence: TGTGCCAGCAGCAAAGATCAGGGGGGCTACACCTTC.

The chain's CDR3 is CASSPGSGDEKLFF. In DNA, the CDR3 is TGTGCCAGCTCACCTGGGAGCGGTGATGAAAAACTGTTTTTT. The J gene is TRBJ1-4, the V gene TRBV18; no clear D. CDR3 length: 14 residues. V was clipped by 3 bases and J by 6 bases, with 11 bases between them. Germline values: CDR1 KGHSH, CDR2 LQKENI.

This chain connects TRBV2 to TRBJ1-1; D is undetermined. Germline CDR1 reads SNHLY; CDR2 reads FYNNEI. This CDR3 has 11 amino acids. With 5 bases removed from V and 11 bases from J, the gap between germline ends came to 12 bases. CDR3 region: CASSPGKRAFF. CDR3 bases: TGTGCCAGCAGTCCAGGAAAGCGGGCTTTCTTT.

This chain uses TRBV5-4 with TRBJ2-1; perhaps TRBD1 as D (5 bases). The CDR3 spans 14 residues. Trimming left V 1 base short and J 8 bases short, with 13 bases between. From germline, CDR1 is SGHNT and CDR2 YYREEE (reference sequence). CDR3 coding DNA: TGTGCCAGCAGCTTGTGGCAGGGTAAGCATGAGCAGTTCTTC. Its protein is CASSLWQGKHEQFF.

This clone was found a few times. The chain has TRBV7-8 and TRBJ2-2; 8 nucleotides match TRBD2. Germline V gives CDR1 SGHVS, CDR2 FQNEAQ. V lost 1 base, J lost 5 bases, and 6 bases stayed unmatched. The CDR3 length is 16 residues. The CDR3 DNA is TGTGCCAGCAGCTTAGTCGGCGGCGGGGGGACCGGGGAGCTGTTTTTT. Translation: CASSLVGGGGTGELFF. The entire variable domain, with the rest obtained from reference TRBV7-8 and TRBJ2-2, is as follows: GAGVSQSPRYKVAKRGQDVALRCDPISGHVSLFWYQQALGQGPEFLTYFQNEAQLDKSGLPSDRFFAERPEGSVSTLKIQRTQQEDSAVYLCASSLVGGGGTGELFFGEGSRLTVL.

The rearrangement links TRBV11-2 to TRBJ2-1; 11 bases line up with TRBD1. The CDR3 contains 14 residues. J gave up 4 bases and V 8 bases, and 4 bases lay outside the gene matches. Per germline, CDR1 SGHAT and CDR2 FQNNGV. Here the CDR3 reads CASGTGGLYNEQFF. The CDR3 region has the DNA TGTGCCAGCGGGACAGGGGGGTTGTACAATGAGCAGTTCTTC.

This clone has just one count. V gene TRBV12-3 or TRBV12-4 combines with J gene TRBJ1-2; no clear D gene. This CDR3 has 13 residues. V lost 1 base and J lost 4, with 7 bases in between. The CDR3 sequence is CASSLGETYGYTF. The CDR3 nucleotides read TGTGCCAGCAGTTTAGGGGAGACCTATGGCTACACCTTC.

The V gene is TRBV7-6, the J gene TRBJ2-7; a possible D gene is TRBD1 (6 bases). V dropped 8 bases and J dropped 0 bases, with 11 bases sitting between them. Germline V lookup: CDR1 SGHVS, CDR2 FNYEAQ. The CDR3 is made up of 13 amino acids. The CDR3 loop is CASAKGDSYEQYF. The CDR3, as DNA: TGTGCCAGCGCAAAGGGGGACTCCTACGAGCAGTACTTC.

This clone has just a few counts. The chain carries TRBV6-5 and TRBJ1-3, with TRBD1 matching over 7 bases. Germline V gene sequence: CDR1 MNHEY, CDR2 SVGAGI. The ends lost 6 bases at V and 0 bases at J; junction bases unmatched: 2. The CDR3 loop spans 14 amino acids. The CDR3 DNA reads TGTGCCAGCAGCCGGGACAGCTCTGGAAACACCATATATTTT. Protein sequence: CASSRDSSGNTIYF.

This clone was seen a few times. DNA for the CDR3: TGTGCCAGCAACCCCTTGTCGGGGGTGTTGGTTGGCTACACCTTC. Translated, it gives CASNPLSGVLVGYTF. The chain joins TRBV9 to TRBJ1-2, with D perhaps matching TRBD1 (5 bases). Trimming pared 6 bases from V and 7 bases from J, leaving 22 bases between. Germline CDR1 SGDLS, CDR2 YYNGEE. The CDR3 totals 15 residues.

The chain joins TRBV7-9 to TRBJ2-3; 8 nucleotides line up with TRBD2. CDR1 and CDR2 (germline): SEHNR, FQNEAQ (reference sequence). V dropped 5 bases and J dropped 6; count of bases not matched to a gene: 13. This CDR3 contains 16 residues. The CDR3 loop reads CASSLRPIGRADTQYF. For the CDR3, the DNA is TGTGCCAGCAGCCTACGTCCTATCGGGAGGGCGGATACGCAGTATTTT. The full variable domain, with the rest looked up from reference TRBV7-9 and TRBJ2-3, is DTGVSQNPRHKITKRGQNVTFRCDPISEHNRLYWYRQTLGQGPEFLTYFQNEAQLEKSRLLSDRFSAERPKGSFSTLEIQRTEQGDSAMYLCASSLRPIGRADTQYFGPGTRLTVL.

The genes are TRBV11-2 and TRBJ1-3; tentatively, D is TRBD1 (6 bases). The CDR3 covers 13 residues. Germline V CDR1 and CDR2: SGHAT, FQNNGV. Deletions cut 5 bases from V and 7 bases from J, with 12 bases between. This CDR3 is CASSLWGGNTIYF. The CDR3 nucleotides read TGTGCCAGCAGCCTCTGGGGGGGCAACACCATATATTTT.

The chain links TRBV5-6 to TRBJ1-6; D is unresolved. CDR1 and CDR2 from the germline V gene are SGHDT and YYEEEE. This CDR3 contains 15 residues. Trimming left V 4 bases short and J 0 bases short, with 8 bases between. The CDR3 loop is CASSPRLSYNSPLHF. CDR3 DNA sequence: TGTGCCAGCAGCCCGCGCCTCTCCTATAATTCACCCCTCCACTTT.

The rearrangement uses TRBV2 and TRBJ1-5; 12 bases fit TRBD1. This CDR3 is 15 amino acids long. The trim removed 5 bases at V and 3 bases at J, leaving 2 bases unmatched. Germline V CDR1 and CDR2: SNHLY, FYNNEI. CDR3 nucleotide sequence: TGTGCCAGCAGTACGGGACAGGGGGCCAATCAGCCCCAGCATTTT. Residues: CASSTGQGANQPQHF.

This clone has just one count. The chain couples TRBV18 to TRBJ1-6; D unclear. Germline V gene lookup returns CDR1 KGHSH and CDR2 LQKENI. V gave up 2 bases and J gave up 12 bases, with 11 bases separating them. CDR3 length: 13 amino acids. For the CDR3, the DNA is TGTGCCAGCTCACCAGGGGAAAGCGGACCCCTCCACTTT. Its translation: CASSPGESGPLHF.

The chain employs TRBV27 and TRBJ2-3; D may be TRBD2 (6 bases). This CDR3 has 15 amino acids. Germline V CDR1 and CDR2: MNHEY, SMNVEV (reference sequence). V lost 5 bases and J lost 3, with 15 bases in between. CDR3 sequence: CASSNPGGPTDTQYF. The CDR3 nucleotides read TGTGCCAGCAGTAACCCCGGGGGACCTACAGATACGCAGTATTTT.

This clone came up a few times. V usage is TRBV18 and J usage is TRBJ2-7, with 9 bases identical to TRBD1. Germline V gives CDR1 KGHSH, CDR2 LQKENI. This CDR3 spans 15 amino acids. V lost 5 bases, J lost 3 bases, and 8 bases stayed unmatched. The CDR3 reads CASSGSGTGYYEQYF. The CDR3 coding sequence is TGTGCCAGCTCAGGGTCCGGGACAGGGTACTACGAGCAGTACTTC.

This clone showed up just a few times. The DNA for the CDR3 is TGTGCCAGCTCACCTCGACAAAACGGCTACACCTTC. Its translation is CASSPRQNGYTF. The V gene is TRBV18, the J gene TRBJ1-2; D is uncertain. CDR1 is KGHSH, CDR2 LQKENI, per germline. The CDR3 has 12 residues. Trimming removed 3 bases from V and 8 bases from J, with 10 bases in between.

The V gene is TRBV9, the J gene TRBJ1-4; D perhaps matches TRBD1 (5 bases). Deletions cut 0 bases from V and 3 bases from J, with 9 bases between. This CDR3 comprises 15 residues. Germline V gives CDR1 SGDLS, CDR2 YYNGEE. The CDR3 here is CASSVEGRANEKLFF. The CDR3 DNA follows: TGTGCCAGCAGCGTAGAGGGCAGGGCTAATGAAAAACTGTTTTTT.

The J gene is TRBJ1-2, the V gene TRBV19; D unresolved. Germline V gene sequence: CDR1 LNHDA, CDR2 SQIVND (reference sequence). Deletions cut 1 base from V and 3 bases from J, with 9 bases between. CDR3 length equals 14 residues. For the CDR3, the DNA is TGTGCCAGTAGTATAGGAAACAGCCACTATGGCTACACCTTC. Translated: CASSIGNSHYGYTF. The variable domain in full, completed from reference TRBV19 and TRBJ1-2, reads DGGITQSPKYLFRKEGQNVTLSCEQNLNHDAMYWYRQDPGQGLRLIYYSQIVNDFQKGDIAEGYSVSREKKESFPLTVTSAQKNPTAFYLCASSIGNSHYGYTFGSGTRLTVV.

This clone was counted once. This chain connects TRBV15 to TRBJ2-3; the D is unclear. Trimming took off 2 bases at V and 4 bases at J, with 4 bases between the two ends. CDR1 LNHNV and CDR2 YYDKDF come from the germline V gene (reference sequence). CDR3 length: 12 amino acids. For the CDR3, the DNA is TGTGCCACCAGCAGACAGGCAGATACGCAGTATTTT. Residues: CATSRQADTQYF.

The genes are TRBV11-2 and TRBJ1-2, with TRBD1 matching over 9 bases. This CDR3 has 14 residues. The V gene's germline CDR1 is SGHAT and CDR2 FQNNGV. Trimming at V came to 5 bases and at J to 4 bases, leaving 5 bases not matched to a gene. Here the CDR3 reads CASSRTGESYGYTF. For the CDR3, the DNA is TGTGCCAGCAGCCGGACAGGGGAGAGCTATGGCTACACCTTC.

The CDR3 protein is CSASPLGQGNQPQHF. In DNA form, the CDR3 reads TGCAGTGCTAGTCCTTTAGGACAGGGCAATCAGCCCCAGCATTTT. The chain combines TRBV20-1 with TRBJ1-5, with 7 bases aligning to TRBD1. Germline V gene lookup returns CDR1 DFQATT and CDR2 SNEGSKA (reference sequence). The length of the CDR3 is 15 residues. V lost 3 bases to trimming and J lost 2 bases; unmatched junction nucleotides: 7.